The 9 T cell receptor beta chains listed next were all sequenced from one sample in a study of cytomegalovirus exposure and HLA in healthy donors. Researchers ran the PCR with 60 Vbeta and 13 Jbeta primers. Repertoires were generated with immunoSEQ multiplex PCR, while TCRdb's copy carries only in-frame clones and drops some. The sample records some 150,000 clones, 65% to 80% being singletons. Input material: PBMCs. These TCRs come from a woman between 40 and 55 years old in good health and CMV-seronegative.

The chain employs TRBV29-1 and TRBJ2-3; a possible D gene is TRBD2 (5 bases). Trimming took 6 bases from V and 4 from J, leaving 14 bases between them. CDR1 SQVTM and CDR2 ANQGSEA come from the germline V gene. CDR3 length: 13 residues. This CDR3 is CSVTLAAADTQYF. In DNA, the CDR3 is TGCAGCGTGACCCTGGCAGCGGCAGATACGCAGTATTTT.

The table lists this clone with a few counts. The V gene is TRBV5-1, the J gene TRBJ1-1; tentative D call: TRBD1 (6 bases). Germline V gene sequence: CDR1 SGHRS, CDR2 YFSETQ. The CDR3 sequence is 14 residues long. V was pared by 0 bases and J by 5 bases, with 11 bases between. The CDR3 DNA reads as TGCGCCAGCAGCTTGGACCCTCAGGGGACTGAAGCTTTCTTT. Residues: CASSLDPQGTEAFF.

This chain joins TRBV21-1 and TRBJ1-2; the DNA was not compared with TRBD1, the D call given in the table. TRBV21-1 is classified as a pseudogene. CDR3 length equals 13 residues. The CDR3 sequence is CAIYSGQSYGYTF. CDR3 nucleotides: TGTGCCATCTATTCGGGACAAAGCTATGGCTACACCTTC.

Only a few counts were recorded for this clone. The chain couples TRBV2 to TRBJ1-3; no clear D. There are 15 residues in the CDR3. Germline V gene sequence: CDR1 SNHLY, CDR2 FYNNEI. The germline V and J ends were trimmed by 4 bases and 4 bases, with 14 bases remaining between them. CDR3 nucleotides: TGTGCCAGCAGTGCATCAGGAGGGCGAGGAAACACCATATATTTT. Residues: CASSASGGRGNTIYF.

This clone was detected only a few times. V and J are TRBV7-9 and TRBJ2-7; tentative D call: TRBD2 (5 bases). CDR1 is SEHNR and CDR2 is FQNEAQ in the germline V gene (reference sequence). The CDR3 is made up of 14 amino acids. Trimming stripped 1 base from V and 5 bases from J, with 12 bases between. The CDR3 coding sequence is TGTGCCAGCAGCTTAGATGCGGGCTTCGACGAGCAGTACTTC. Translating it yields CASSLDAGFDEQYF.

The chain recombines TRBV7-9 with TRBJ2-7; 7 nucleotides line up with TRBD1. J was trimmed by 4 bases and V by 5 bases; bases with no gene match: 5. CDR1 is SEHNR and CDR2 is FQNEAQ in the germline V gene (reference sequence). This CDR3 is 13 amino acids long. CDR3 in amino acids: CASSRGQTYEQYF. Written as DNA, the CDR3 is TGTGCCAGCAGCCGGGGACAGACTTACGAGCAGTACTTC.

This clone has just one count. The chain joins TRBV7-2 to TRBJ1-1, with no clear D. This CDR3 comprises 13 residues. Trimming removed 5 bases from V and 1 base from J, with 8 bases in between. CDR1 SGHTA and CDR2 FQGNSA come from the germline V gene. As DNA, the CDR3 is TGTGCCAGCAGCCCCTATAGGAACACTGAAGCTTTCTTT. It translates to CASSPYRNTEAFF.

The rearrangement joins TRBV20-1 to TRBJ2-7; D call uncertain. The V gene's germline CDR1 is DFQATT and CDR2 SNEGSKA (reference sequence). The CDR3 has 11 amino acids. V shed 3 bases and J shed 5 bases, with 8 bases lying between them. This CDR3 reads CSASDENEQYF. Written as DNA, the CDR3 is TGCAGTGCTAGTGATGAGAACGAGCAGTACTTC.

This clone was picked up a small number of times. This chain connects TRBV15 to TRBJ2-3; the D is unclear. CDR1 is LNHNV, CDR2 YYDKDF, per germline (reference sequence). This CDR3 contains 12 residues. V was clipped by 5 bases and J by 2 bases, with 5 bases between them. DNA of the CDR3: TGTGCCACCAGCTTTAACACAGATACGCAGTATTTT. The encoded protein is CATSFNTDTQYF.